A selection of T cell receptor beta chains follows, all from one sample in a study of blood T cells in healthy people across ages. TCRdb processed the 5' RACE reads anew with MiXCR; each CDR3 protein has one entry. Of approximately 810,000 distinct CDR3 sequences in the sample, around 26% were seen once. The specimen was blood. All receptors come from an elderly woman in good health. Both conserved end residues are part of each CDR3. D genes are given only for firm matches. Some rows have no size entry. The others give once, few or many, or a class for an expanded clone.

CDR3nt,CDR3aa,v_gene,j_gene,d_gene,abundance
TGCAGCGTTGATAGCCCCGGGGCCTATGGCTACACCTTC,CSVDSPGAYGYTF,TRBV29-1,TRBJ1-2,-,-
TGTGCCAGCAGCCAAAGGGGGAACACCGGGGAGCTGTTTTTT,CASSQRGNTGELFF,TRBV3-1,TRBJ2-2,-,-
TGCAGTGCTAGAGGTGACAACCAATATACGCAGTATTTT,CSARGDNQYTQYF,TRBV20-1,TRBJ2-3,-,many
TGTGCCAGCAGCCAGGGACAGTTCAATAAGCAGTACTTC,CASSQGQFNKQYF,TRBV7-2,TRBJ2-5,TRBD1,few
TGTGCCAGCAGTCGCGGACAGGTCTACAATGAGCAGTTCTTC,CASSRGQVYNEQFF,TRBV7-6,TRBJ2-1,TRBD1,many
TGTGCCAGCAGCCGGTGGGCCCGGGGCTACGAGCAGTACTTC,CASSRWARGYEQYF,TRBV3-1,TRBJ2-7,-,-
TGCAGTGCTTTAGCGGGGGGGAGCACAGATACGCAGTATTTT,CSALAGGSTDTQYF,TRBV20-1,TRBJ2-3,TRBD2,many
TGTGCCAGCAGTTTAGCGCCAGGGAATCAACCGCGAGGCTACACCTTC,CASSLAPGNQPRGYTF,TRBV12-3/TRBV12-4,TRBJ1-2,-,-
TGTGCCAGCTCACCGGACCGGGGCGTCAATGAGCAGTTCTTC,CASSPDRGVNEQFF,TRBV18,TRBJ2-1,-,-
TGTGCCAGCAGCCAAGATAAAAGAAGGGGGGCTAGGCCAACTAATGAAAAACTGTTTTTT,CASSQDKRRGARPTNEKLFF,TRBV3-1,TRBJ1-4,-,-
TGCAGTCTGGGGGGACTAGCGGTTCACTCCTACAATGAGCAGTTCTTC,CSLGGLAVHSYNEQFF,TRBV20-1,TRBJ2-1,TRBD2,many
TGTGCCAGCAGCCACCGGGACAGGGGCTTTTCTAGCACAGATACGCAGTATTTT,CASSHRDRGFSSTDTQYF,TRBV7-2,TRBJ2-3,TRBD1,many
TGTGCCAGCACCCTTCTAGCGGGGGAAGGAGAGACCCAGTACTTC,CASTLLAGEGETQYF,TRBV7-9,TRBJ2-5,TRBD2,-
TGTGCCAGCAGCTTGGAGTTCGGGACAGGGGCCTACGAGCAGTACTTC,CASSLEFGTGAYEQYF,TRBV5-5,TRBJ2-7,TRBD1,-
TGTGCCAGTAGTATAGTTCCAGGGATCACAGATACGCAGTATTTT,CASSIVPGITDTQYF,TRBV19,TRBJ2-3,-,-
TGTGCCAGCACCCGGGACAGGGCTTACAATGAGCAGTACTTC,CASTRDRAYNEQYF,TRBV2,TRBJ2-5,TRBD1,-
TGTGCCAGCAGTCCCCCGTGGGTAGGGACCGACGAGCAGTACTTC,CASSPPWVGTDEQYF,TRBV28,TRBJ2-7,-,many
TGCAGTGCTTACCTCGGCGACACTGAAGCTTTCTTT,CSAYLGDTEAFF,TRBV20-1,TRBJ1-1,-,-
TGTGCCAGCAGCCCCGGACAGTCCGGCTACACCTTC,CASSPGQSGYTF,TRBV14,TRBJ1-2,-,-
TGCAGTGCTTATGCCCAGGGACATCCTACCGAGCAGTACTTC,CSAYAQGHPTEQYF,TRBV20-1,TRBJ2-7,-,many
TGCGCCAGCAGCTTGACCCCGTCCGACACAGATACGCAGTATTTT,CASSLTPSDTDTQYF,TRBV5-1,TRBJ2-3,-,many
TGTGCCAGCAGCTTAGCGGGGGGGCCGGACATTCAGTACTTC,CASSLAGGPDIQYF,TRBV7-2,TRBJ2-4,-,many
TGCAGTGCATGGGGACTAGCGGGGGTTGGGCAAGAGACCCAGTACTTC,CSAWGLAGVGQETQYF,TRBV20-1,TRBJ2-5,TRBD2,many
TGCGCCAGCAGCCAAGATCCCCTAGGGTATACGCAGTATTTT,CASSQDPLGYTQYF,TRBV4-1,TRBJ2-3,-,many
TGCGCCAGCAGCCAAGATTTGGCCGCAAGGGGTAACTATGGCTACACCTTC,CASSQDLAARGNYGYTF,TRBV4-1,TRBJ1-2,-,-
TGCAGTGCTCGGTCAGGGGCCGCTCTCAATGAGCAGTTCTTC,CSARSGAALNEQFF,TRBV20-1,TRBJ2-1,-,many
TGTGCCAGCAGTATGGACGGATGGGGCTCTGGGGCCAACGTCCTGACTTTC,CASSMDGWGSGANVLTF,TRBV27,TRBJ2-6,-,-
TGTGCCAGCACCGGACAGGGTGGCACAGATACGCAGTATTTT,CASTGQGGTDTQYF,TRBV12-3/TRBV12-4,TRBJ2-3,TRBD1,many
TGTGCCAGCAAGGGACGTGGGTATGGCTACACCTTC,CASKGRGYGYTF,TRBV28,TRBJ1-2,-,-
TGTGCCTGGAGTGTTGCGGGCAACACTGAAGCTTTCTTT,CAWSVAGNTEAFF,TRBV30,TRBJ1-1,-,-
TGTGCCAGTAGTCAGGACAGGGGGAGGCGGGAGACCCAGTACTTC,CASSQDRGRRETQYF,TRBV19,TRBJ2-5,TRBD1,-
TGTGCCAGTAGTATAGTCATGGCAGGGAGCCTCTCCGGGGCCAACGTCCTGACTTTC,CASSIVMAGSLSGANVLTF,TRBV19,TRBJ2-6,-,-
TGCAGTGCTAGAGAGGGGACTGGGGGTACTGAAGCTTTCTTT,CSAREGTGGTEAFF,TRBV20-1,TRBJ1-1,-,many
TGTGCCAGCAGCTTAGCGCCACCGACTAGCGGGGGAGGGAATGAGCAGTTCTTC,CASSLAPPTSGGGNEQFF,TRBV11-1,TRBJ2-1,TRBD2,-
TGCAGCGTTGAAGAACACGGGGGAGAGACCCAGTACTTC,CSVEEHGGETQYF,TRBV29-1,TRBJ2-5,-,many
TGTGCCAGCAGTGAGCGGTGGGGGGGGGCCCAGTACTTC,CASSERWGGAQYF,TRBV6-1,TRBJ2-5,TRBD2,many
TGCAGTGCCAAAACAGGGGGCTGGGCCTATGGCTACACCTTC,CSAKTGGWAYGYTF,TRBV20-1,TRBJ1-2,TRBD1,few
TGTGCCATCAATAAGGGGGCGGGAAACACTGAAGCTTTCTTT,CAINKGAGNTEAFF,TRBV10-3,TRBJ1-1,TRBD1,many
TGTGCCAGCAGTGAGGAGCTAGCGGGGATCTACGAGCAGTACTTC,CASSEELAGIYEQYF,TRBV2,TRBJ2-7,TRBD2,many
TGCAGTGCTAGAGGGACAGGGGATGGCTACACCTTC,CSARGTGDGYTF,TRBV20-1,TRBJ1-2,TRBD1,many
TGTGCCAGCGGAGGAGTAGAGACCCAGTACTTC,CASGGVETQYF,TRBV3-1,TRBJ2-5,-,few
TGCAGTGCCACGTCGGGGTTTAGCAATCAGCCCCAGCATTTT,CSATSGFSNQPQHF,TRBV20-1,TRBJ1-5,-,few
TGTGCCAGCAGCTTAGCGTGGGAGCAGTACTTC,CASSLAWEQYF,TRBV7-9,TRBJ2-5,-,many
TGCGCCAGCAGCTTTAGTGACGACGCCTTCTACGAGCAGTACTTC,CASSFSDDAFYEQYF,TRBV5-1,TRBJ2-7,-,many
TGTGCCAGCAGCCCAGGGACAGGGATTGGGACCCAGTACTTC,CASSPGTGIGTQYF,TRBV9,TRBJ2-5,TRBD1,many
TGTGCCAGGGACAGGGCTAACACTGAAGCTTTCTTT,CARDRANTEAFF,TRBV27,TRBJ1-1,TRBD1,-
TGCGCCAGCAGCCAGGGGCAGGGGAACGTCTATGGCTACACCTTC,CASSQGQGNVYGYTF,TRBV7-8,TRBJ1-2,-,-
TGCAGTGCTAGAGACCCCACAGGGGCTCGCGGGGGCCATAAGGGAGATACGCAGTATTTT,CSARDPTGARGGHKGDTQYF,TRBV20-1,TRBJ2-3,-,few
TGCGCCAGCAGCTTGGACAGGGGGGTCAACAATGAGCAGTTCTTC,CASSLDRGVNNEQFF,TRBV5-1,TRBJ2-1,TRBD1,many
TGTGCCAGCAGTTTATCGACCCAGGGTGGCTACACCTTC,CASSLSTQGGYTF,TRBV12-3/TRBV12-4,TRBJ1-2,-,-
TGTGCCAGCAGCTTAGGGCAGGGGGCAGATGGAGAGCAGTACTTC,CASSLGQGADGEQYF,TRBV11-3,TRBJ2-7,TRBD1,-
TGCGCCAGCAGCCAAGGGGGCAATCGGGAAAACACTGAAGCTTTCTTT,CASSQGGNRENTEAFF,TRBV4-3,TRBJ1-1,-,-
TGCGCCAGCAGTGACTGGACAGGGGGTAAAGAAAAACTGTTTTTT,CASSDWTGGKEKLFF,TRBV10-2,TRBJ1-4,TRBD1,few
TGTGCCAGCAGCCCCCGACTAGCGGGTATCACAGATACGCAGTATTTT,CASSPRLAGITDTQYF,TRBV7-9,TRBJ2-3,TRBD2,once
TGCAGTGCTAGAGAGGGGACAGGGTCCAATCAGCCCCAGCATTTT,CSAREGTGSNQPQHF,TRBV20-1,TRBJ1-5,TRBD1,once